This TCR beta chain is drawn from a study of PD-1 blockade in classical Hodgkin lymphoma. Overall study: Patients were dosed intravenously with nivolumab at 3 mg/kg every 2 weeks. Study-level findings and limits: Whoever responded completely had baseline diversity much like that seen in newly diagnosed patients.

This table comes from immunoSEQ multiplex PCR, and its TCRdb copy is limited to in-frame clones, with some not included. The sample includes 70,000 or so clones, about 92% of them seen just once. After autologous stem cell transplantation all patients relapsed, and prior brentuximab vedotin exposure differed between cohorts. A remark on this clone: Its antigen is currently unknown.

From germline, CDR1 is LGHNA and CDR2 YNFKEQ. Trimming at V came to 0 bases and at J to 0 bases, leaving 4 bases not matched to a gene. The CDR3 consists of 17 residues. This clonotype was obtained from a human donor with classical Hodgkin lymphoma. The sequenced sample was peripheral blood mononuclear cells (PBMCs), obtained at baseline. The chain is built from TRBV4-2 and TRBJ1-2; 10 bases fit TRBD1. The CDR3 DNA sequence: TGTGCCAGCAGCCAAGATGACAGGGGGCTTGCTAACTATGGCTACACCTTC. It translates to CASSQDDRGLANYGYTF.